This T cell receptor beta chain was sequenced in a study of early T cells in non-severe SARS-CoV-2 infection. Study-level points and caveats: Matching results from VDJdb favored anti-spike CD8 responses, leaving private and CD4 specificities undetected.

CDR3 length equals 16 residues. Germline assignment: CDR1 SGDLS and CDR2 YYNGEE. V shed 0 bases, J shed 4 bases, and the junction held 5 bases outside the gene matches. This clonotype was seen only a few times. As yet, its antigen is unknown. Individual cDNA molecules were tagged with unique molecular identifiers. TCRdb reprocessed the 5' RACE reads via MiXCR and lists one record per CDR3 protein. The table has 59,000 or so distinct CDR3 sequences, 10% to 15% seen once. The sample here was whole blood, taken at baseline. The source is an adult who was a healthcare worker with PCR-confirmed SARS-CoV-2 infection or an uninfected control (not recorded which). V and J are TRBV9 and TRBJ1-3, with 9 bases matching TRBD1. Here the CDR3 reads CASSVEGQGFGNTIYF. The CDR3 DNA reads as TGTGCCAGCAGCGTAGAGGGACAGGGCTTCGGAAACACCATATATTTT.